The 3 T cell receptor beta chains below all came from one sample that was sequenced in a study of T cells in Graves' hyperthyroidism and ophthalmopathy. TCR beta CDR3 region amplification was performed from RNA transcripts. When the TCR CDR3 underwent first-round RT-PCR, the HTBI primer set was used. TCRdb itself ran the multiplex PCR reads through MiXCR, one entry per CDR3 protein. This table holds about 570,000 distinct CDR3 sequences, approximately 44% found once. The sequencing sample was made of peripheral blood or thyroid tissue (not recorded which). These receptors originate from an adult woman with Graves' disease, either hyperthyroidism or ophthalmopathy (not recorded which).

Ten or more counts support this clonotype. The J gene is TRBJ1-5, the V gene TRBV2; 7 nucleotides agree with TRBD1. The CDR3 sequence is 14 residues long. Germline V gene data show CDR1 as SNHLY and CDR2 as FYNNEI. The V gene end was trimmed by 10 bases and the J gene end by 6 bases; junction bases not matched to a gene: 12. CDR3 coding DNA: TGTGCCACCGAAGGGGGCGCGGGCAGTCAGCCCCAGCATTTT. Translated, it gives CATEGGAGSQPQHF.

The chain carries TRBV7-3 and TRBJ2-5; 8 bases align to TRBD2. CDR1 and CDR2 from the germline V gene are SGHTA and FQGTGA. This CDR3 region has 14 residues. J lost 5 bases, V lost 6 bases, and 8 bases had no gene match. The CDR3 DNA reads as TGTGCCAGCAGTTACCCGGGACTAGGGGAGACCCAGTACTTC. Translation: CASSYPGLGETQYF.

At least ten counts were recorded for this clonotype. The rearrangement joins TRBV28 to TRBJ1-6; D unclear. There are 15 residues in the CDR3. Germline V gives CDR1 MDHEN, CDR2 SYDVKM. Trimming took 5 bases from V and 8 from J, leaving 16 bases between them. CDR3 sequence reads: CASSGAGAEDSPLHF. The CDR3 bases are TGTGCCAGCAGTGGCGCGGGAGCGGAGGATTCACCCCTCCACTTT.